These 10 T cell receptor beta chains were sequenced from one sample in a study of blood T cell repertoires in COVID-19. TCRdb keeps only in-frame clones here, not all; method: immunoSEQ multiplex PCR. This table holds approximately 150,000 clones, roughly 80% found once. The specimen was PBMCs or T cells enriched from blood (not recorded which). All receptors come from a woman aged 40 to 49 who had recovered from COVID-19.

V gene TRBV24-1 combines with J gene TRBJ1-2, with D perhaps matching TRBD1 (5 bases). CDR1 and CDR2 from the germline V gene are KGHDR and SFDVKD. The CDR3 is 12 amino acids. V lost 6 bases to trimming and J lost 5 bases, with 9 bases between them. The CDR3 bases are TGTGCCACCAGTCGGCAGGGATATGGCTACACCTTC. This encodes CATSRQGYGYTF.

The V and J genes are TRBV5-5 and TRBJ2-1; TRBD1 agrees at 9 bases. Germline CDR1 is SGHKS and CDR2 is YYEKEE (reference sequence). V was clipped by 4 bases and J by 6 bases; unmatched bases: 11. The CDR3 extends over 16 amino acids. The CDR3 loop is CASSPTGTGTLNEQFF. The CDR3 nucleotides read TGTGCCAGCAGCCCCACCGGGACAGGGACCCTCAATGAGCAGTTCTTC.

The J gene is TRBJ2-5, the V gene TRBV9; 11 bases map to TRBD2. This CDR3 is built from 14 residues. Germline V gives CDR1 SGDLS, CDR2 YYNGEE. V dropped 4 bases and J dropped 4; count of bases not matched to a gene: 3. CDR3 bases: TGTGCCAGCAGCCCAGGACTAGCGGGAGAGACCCAGTACTTC. Amino acid sequence: CASSPGLAGETQYF.

This clone has a handful of counts. This chain links TRBV29-1 with TRBJ2-1; TRBD1 agrees at 8 bases. V shed 1 base and J 8 bases; nucleotides not matched to a gene: 4. The CDR3 sequence is 13 residues long. Germline CDR1 SQVTM, CDR2 ANQGSEA. The CDR3 coding sequence is TGCAGCGTTGAAGGGCAGGGGGCCTATGAGCAGTTCTTC. Residues: CSVEGQGAYEQFF.

The chain couples TRBV11-2 to TRBJ2-3, with no clear D. Germline V gives CDR1 SGHAT, CDR2 FQNNGV. Trimming took off 0 bases at V and 5 bases at J, with 12 bases between the two ends. The CDR3 runs 15 residues. The CDR3 DNA reads TGTGCCAGCAGCTTAGAGTCTCATCCGGGAGATACGCAGTATTTT. Protein sequence: CASSLESHPGDTQYF. The full variable domain, in which reference TRBV11-2 and TRBJ2-3 provide the parts outside the CDR3, is EAGVAQSPRYKIIEKRQSVAFWCNPISGHATLYWYQQILGQGPKLLIQFQNNGVVDDSQLPKDRFSAERLKGVDSTLKIQPAKLEDSAVYLCASSLESHPGDTQYFGPGTRLTVL.

The rearrangement joins TRBV16 to TRBJ2-1; 10 bases are a match to TRBD2. The CDR3 consists of 17 residues. The trim removed 4 bases at V and 5 bases at J, leaving 11 bases unmatched. Germline V gene lookup returns CDR1 KGHSY and CDR2 FQNENV. DNA of the CDR3: TGTGCCAGCAGCCGTGGAGGGGCTAGCGGGAGTAACAATGAGCAGTTCTTC. This sequence encodes CASSRGGASGSNNEQFF.

The rearrangement joins TRBV5-1 to TRBJ1-1; D might be TRBD1 (6 bases). The CDR3 is 15 amino acids. Trimming pared 5 bases from V and 0 bases from J, leaving 14 bases between. The germline V gene has CDR1 SGHRS and CDR2 YFSETQ. The CDR3 reads CASSPRTAMNTEAFF. For the CDR3, the DNA is TGCGCCAGCAGTCCTCGGACAGCCATGAACACTGAAGCTTTCTTT.

V gene TRBV10-3 combines with J gene TRBJ1-2, with D perhaps TRBD1 (6 bases). Trimming removed 10 bases at V and 5 bases at J, with 14 bases between. Germline CDR1 is ENHRY and CDR2 is SYGVKD. The CDR3 has 12 amino acids. CDR3 residues: CANEGQIYGYTF. In DNA, the CDR3 is TGTGCCAACGAGGGACAAATATATGGCTACACCTTC.

The gene calls are TRBV30 and TRBJ1-3; perhaps TRBD1 as D (5 bases). CDR3 length: 13 amino acids. Trimming pared 4 bases from V and 6 bases from J, leaving 13 bases between. Germline lookup yields CDR1 GTSNPN and CDR2 SVGIG (reference sequence). Here the CDR3 reads CAWIGGVENTIYF. The CDR3 coding sequence is TGTGCCTGGATCGGGGGGGTAGAAAACACCATATATTTT.

The gene calls are TRBV30 and TRBJ2-7; a possible D gene is TRBD1 (6 bases). V shed 1 base and J shed 6 bases, with 13 bases lying between them. The CDR3 contains 13 residues. Per germline, CDR1 GTSNPN and CDR2 SVGIG (reference sequence). The CDR3 loop reads CAWSAGTPFEQYF. The CDR3 DNA reads TGTGCCTGGAGTGCCGGGACACCTTTCGAGCAGTACTTC.